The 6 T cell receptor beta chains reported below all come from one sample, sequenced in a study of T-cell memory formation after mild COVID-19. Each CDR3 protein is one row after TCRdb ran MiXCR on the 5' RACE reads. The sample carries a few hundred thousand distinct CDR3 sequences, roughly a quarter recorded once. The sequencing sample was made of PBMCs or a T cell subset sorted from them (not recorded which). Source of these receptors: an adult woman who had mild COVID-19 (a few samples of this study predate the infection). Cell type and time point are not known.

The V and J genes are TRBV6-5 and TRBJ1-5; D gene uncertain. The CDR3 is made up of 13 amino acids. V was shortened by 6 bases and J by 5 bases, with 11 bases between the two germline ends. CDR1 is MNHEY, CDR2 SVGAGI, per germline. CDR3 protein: CASSQNRDQPQHF. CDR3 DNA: TGTGCCAGCAGCCAGAATAGGGATCAGCCCCAGCATTTT.

The DNA for the CDR3 is TGTGCCAGCAGCGGGGCCGGCCCAGGGACCCAGTACTTC. Protein product: CASSGAGPGTQYF. This chain links TRBV9 with TRBJ2-5; D unresolved. This CDR3 has 13 amino acids. Per the germline V gene, CDR1 is SGDLS and CDR2 is YYNGEE. V was pared by 3 bases and J by 7 bases, with 13 bases between.

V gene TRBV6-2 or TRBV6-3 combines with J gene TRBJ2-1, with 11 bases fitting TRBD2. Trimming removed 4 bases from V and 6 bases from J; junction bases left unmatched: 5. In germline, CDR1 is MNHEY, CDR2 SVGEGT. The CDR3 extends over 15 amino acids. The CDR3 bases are TGTGCCAGCAGTTCGGGACTAGCGGTAGGCAATGAGCAGTTCTTC. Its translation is CASSSGLAVGNEQFF.

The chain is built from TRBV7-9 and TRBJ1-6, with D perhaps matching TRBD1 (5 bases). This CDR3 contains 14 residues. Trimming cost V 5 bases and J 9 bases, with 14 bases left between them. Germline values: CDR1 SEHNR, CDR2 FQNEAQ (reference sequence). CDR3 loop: CASSEGRSGSPLHF. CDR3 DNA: TGTGCCAGCAGCGAGGGACGTTCTGGTTCACCCCTCCACTTT.

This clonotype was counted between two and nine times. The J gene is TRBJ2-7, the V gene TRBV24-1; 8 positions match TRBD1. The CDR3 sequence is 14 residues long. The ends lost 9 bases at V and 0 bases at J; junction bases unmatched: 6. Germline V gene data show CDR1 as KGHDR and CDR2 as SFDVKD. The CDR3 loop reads CATRTGLSSYEQYF. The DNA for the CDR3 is TGTGCCACCCGGACAGGGCTAAGCTCCTACGAGCAGTACTTC.

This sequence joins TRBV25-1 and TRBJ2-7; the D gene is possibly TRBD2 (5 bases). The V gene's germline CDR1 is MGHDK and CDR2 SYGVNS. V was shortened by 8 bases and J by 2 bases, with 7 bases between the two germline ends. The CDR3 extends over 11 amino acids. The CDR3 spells CASGRTYEQYF. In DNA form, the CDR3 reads TGTGCCAGCGGGAGAACCTACGAGCAGTACTTC.